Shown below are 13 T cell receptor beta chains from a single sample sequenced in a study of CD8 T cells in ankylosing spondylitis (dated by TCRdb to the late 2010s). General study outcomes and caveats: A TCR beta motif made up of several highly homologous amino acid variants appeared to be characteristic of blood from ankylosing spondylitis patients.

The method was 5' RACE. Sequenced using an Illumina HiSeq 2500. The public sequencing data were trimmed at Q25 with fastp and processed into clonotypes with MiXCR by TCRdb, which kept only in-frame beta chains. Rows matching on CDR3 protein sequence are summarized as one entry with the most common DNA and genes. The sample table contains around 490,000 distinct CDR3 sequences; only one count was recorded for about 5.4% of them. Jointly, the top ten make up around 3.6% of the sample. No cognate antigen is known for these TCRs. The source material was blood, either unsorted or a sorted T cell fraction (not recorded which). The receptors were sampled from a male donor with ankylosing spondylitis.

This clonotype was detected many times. CDR3 in DNA: TGTGCCAGCAGTGGTGTAGTAGGGGAAGTTGAGAAAGGCTACACCTTC. Translation: CASSGVVGEVEKGYTF. V gene TRBV25-1 combines with J gene TRBJ1-2; the D gene is possibly TRBD1 (5 bases). This CDR3 comprises 16 residues. The V and J ends lost 4 bases and 8 bases respectively, with 23 bases between them. CDR1 and CDR2 from the germline V gene are MGHDK and SYGVNS.

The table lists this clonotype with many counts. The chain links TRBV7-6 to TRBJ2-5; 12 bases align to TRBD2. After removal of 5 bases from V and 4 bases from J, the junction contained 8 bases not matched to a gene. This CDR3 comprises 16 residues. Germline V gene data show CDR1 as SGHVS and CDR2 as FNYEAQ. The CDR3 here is CASSLRLAGVLETQYF. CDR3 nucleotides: TGTGCCAGCAGCCTCAGACTAGCGGGAGTCCTAGAGACCCAGTACTTC.

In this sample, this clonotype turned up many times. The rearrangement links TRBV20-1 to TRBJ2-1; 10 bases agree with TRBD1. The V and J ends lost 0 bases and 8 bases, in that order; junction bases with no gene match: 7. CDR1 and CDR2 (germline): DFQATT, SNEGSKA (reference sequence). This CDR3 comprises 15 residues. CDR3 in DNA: TGCAGTGCTAGAGATAGCGACAGGGGGCGGGATGAGCAGTTCTTC. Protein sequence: CSARDSDRGRDEQFF.

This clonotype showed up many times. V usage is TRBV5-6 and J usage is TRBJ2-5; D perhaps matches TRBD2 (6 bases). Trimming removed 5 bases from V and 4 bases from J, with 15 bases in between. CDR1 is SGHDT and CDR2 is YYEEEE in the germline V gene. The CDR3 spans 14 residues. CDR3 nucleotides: TGTGCCAGCAGTTCCCCGGGACTTTCAGAGACCCAGTACTTC. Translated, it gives CASSSPGLSETQYF.

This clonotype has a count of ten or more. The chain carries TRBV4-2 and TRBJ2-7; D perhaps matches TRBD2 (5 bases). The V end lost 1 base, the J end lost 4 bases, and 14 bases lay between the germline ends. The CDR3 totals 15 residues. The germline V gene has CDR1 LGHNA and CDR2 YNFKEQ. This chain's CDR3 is CASSQGIGLVYEQYF. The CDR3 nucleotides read TGTGCCAGCAGCCAAGGGATCGGACTCGTTTACGAGCAGTACTTC.

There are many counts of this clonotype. The CDR3 protein is CASSQDSNSYEQYF. For the CDR3, the DNA is TGCGCCAGCAGCCAAGACAGCAACTCCTACGAGCAGTACTTC. The chain uses TRBV4-3 and TRBJ2-7; D is unclear. Germline CDR1 reads LGHNA; CDR2 reads YSLEER. CDR3 size: 14 residues. V lost 0 bases and J lost 0, with 6 bases in between.

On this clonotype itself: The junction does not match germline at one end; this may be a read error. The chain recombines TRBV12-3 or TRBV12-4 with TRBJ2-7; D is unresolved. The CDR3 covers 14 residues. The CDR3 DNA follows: TGTGCCATCGTCAAAGGGTGGAGCTCCTACGAGCAGAACTTC. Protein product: CAIVKGWSSYEQNF.

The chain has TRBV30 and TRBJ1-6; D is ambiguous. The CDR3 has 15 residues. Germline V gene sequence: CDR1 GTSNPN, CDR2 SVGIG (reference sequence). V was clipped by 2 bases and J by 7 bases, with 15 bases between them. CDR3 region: CAWSPVQVFNSPLHF. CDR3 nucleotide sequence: TGTGCCTGGAGTCCGGTGCAGGTTTTCAATTCACCCCTCCACTTT. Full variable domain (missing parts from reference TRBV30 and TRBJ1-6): SQTIHQWPATLVQPVGSPLSLECTVEGTSNPNLYWYRQAAGRGLQLLFYSVGIGQISSEVPQNLSASRPQDRQFILSSKKLLLSDSGFYLCAWSPVQVFNSPLHFGNGTRLTVT.

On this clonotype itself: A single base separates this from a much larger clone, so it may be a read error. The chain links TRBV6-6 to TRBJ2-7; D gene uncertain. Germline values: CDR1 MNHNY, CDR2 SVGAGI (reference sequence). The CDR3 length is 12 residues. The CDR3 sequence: CASSPAINDQYF. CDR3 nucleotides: TGTGCCAGCAGTCCCGCTATAAACGACCAGTACTTC.

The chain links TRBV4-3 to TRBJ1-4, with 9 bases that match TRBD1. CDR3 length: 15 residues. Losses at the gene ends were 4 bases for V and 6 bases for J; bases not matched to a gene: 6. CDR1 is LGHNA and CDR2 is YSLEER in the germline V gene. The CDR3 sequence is CASSRITGGYEKLFF. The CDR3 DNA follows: TGCGCCAGCAGCCGCATTACAGGGGGCTATGAAAAACTGTTTTTT.

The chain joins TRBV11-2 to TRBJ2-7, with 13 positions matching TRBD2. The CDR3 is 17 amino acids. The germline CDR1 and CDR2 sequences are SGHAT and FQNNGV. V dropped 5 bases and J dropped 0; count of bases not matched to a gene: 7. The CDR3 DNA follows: TGTGCCAGCAGCGCAAGACTAGCGGGAGGAATCTCCTACGAGCAGTACTTC. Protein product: CASSARLAGGISYEQYF. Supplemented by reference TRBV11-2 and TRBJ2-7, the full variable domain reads EAGVAQSPRYKIIEKRQSVAFWCNPISGHATLYWYQQILGQGPKLLIQFQNNGVVDDSQLPKDRFSAERLKGVDSTLKIQPAKLEDSAVYLCASSARLAGGISYEQYFGPGTRLTVT.

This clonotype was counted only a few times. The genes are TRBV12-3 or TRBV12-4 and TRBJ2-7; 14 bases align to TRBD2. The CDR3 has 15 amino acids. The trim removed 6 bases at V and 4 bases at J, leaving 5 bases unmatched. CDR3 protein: CASSVTSGGAYEQYF. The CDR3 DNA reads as TGTGCCAGCAGCGTGACTAGCGGGGGGGCTTACGAGCAGTACTTC.

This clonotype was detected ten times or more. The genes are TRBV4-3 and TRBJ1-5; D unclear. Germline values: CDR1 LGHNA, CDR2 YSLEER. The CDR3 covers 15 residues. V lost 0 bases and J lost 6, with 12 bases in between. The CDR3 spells CASSQDGDEGQPQHF. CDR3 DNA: TGCGCCAGCAGCCAAGACGGGGATGAGGGTCAGCCCCAGCATTTT.